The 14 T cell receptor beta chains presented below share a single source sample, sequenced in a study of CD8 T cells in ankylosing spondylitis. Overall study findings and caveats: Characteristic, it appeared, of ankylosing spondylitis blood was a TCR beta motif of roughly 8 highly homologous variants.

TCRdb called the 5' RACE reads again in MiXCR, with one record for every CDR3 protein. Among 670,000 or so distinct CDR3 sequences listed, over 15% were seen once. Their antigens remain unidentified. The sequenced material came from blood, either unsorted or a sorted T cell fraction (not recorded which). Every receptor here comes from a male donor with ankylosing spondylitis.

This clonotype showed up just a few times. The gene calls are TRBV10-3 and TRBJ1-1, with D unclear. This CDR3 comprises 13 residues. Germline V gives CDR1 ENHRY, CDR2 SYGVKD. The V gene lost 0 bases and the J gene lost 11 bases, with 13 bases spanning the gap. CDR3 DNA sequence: TGTGCCATCAGTGAGTCAGTGGGATGGCCCGCTTTCTTT. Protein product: CAISESVGWPAFF.

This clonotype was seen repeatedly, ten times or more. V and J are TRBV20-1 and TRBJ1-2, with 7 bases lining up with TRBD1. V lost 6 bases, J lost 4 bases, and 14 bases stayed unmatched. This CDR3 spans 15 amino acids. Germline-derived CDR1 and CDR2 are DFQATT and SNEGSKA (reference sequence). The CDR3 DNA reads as TGCAGTGCCAAGTATCCGGGACAGCTGGTCTATGGCTACACCTTC. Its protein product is CSAKYPGQLVYGYTF.

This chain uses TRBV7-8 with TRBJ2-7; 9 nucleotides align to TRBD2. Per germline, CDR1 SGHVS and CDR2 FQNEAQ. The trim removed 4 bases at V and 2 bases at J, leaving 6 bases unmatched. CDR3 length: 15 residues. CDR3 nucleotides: TGTGCCAGCAGCTCAGGGACTAGCAGCGCCTACGAGCAGTACTTC. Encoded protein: CASSSGTSSAYEQYF.

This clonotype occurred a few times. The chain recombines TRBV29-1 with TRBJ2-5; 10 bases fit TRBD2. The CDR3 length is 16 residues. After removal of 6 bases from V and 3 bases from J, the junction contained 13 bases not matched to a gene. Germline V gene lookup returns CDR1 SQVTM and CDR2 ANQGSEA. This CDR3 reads CSVFTSGRADEETQYF. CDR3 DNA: TGCAGCGTCTTTACGAGCGGGAGGGCCGATGAAGAGACCCAGTACTTC.

CDR3 DNA: TGTGCCAGCAGTTTAAAGGGACAGGGACCCTACGAGCAGTACTTC. Its protein is CASSLKGQGPYEQYF. The chain links TRBV12-3 or TRBV12-4 to TRBJ2-7, with 9 positions matching TRBD1. This CDR3 is 15 amino acids long. The trim removed 2 bases at V and 2 bases at J, leaving 4 bases unmatched.

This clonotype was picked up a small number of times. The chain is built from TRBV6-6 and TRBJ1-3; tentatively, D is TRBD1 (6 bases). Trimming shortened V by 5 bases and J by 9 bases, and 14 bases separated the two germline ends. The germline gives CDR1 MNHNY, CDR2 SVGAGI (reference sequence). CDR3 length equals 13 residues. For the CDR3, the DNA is TGTGCCAGCAGTCCAGGGGATGGCGGCACCATATATTTT. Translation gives CASSPGDGGTIYF.

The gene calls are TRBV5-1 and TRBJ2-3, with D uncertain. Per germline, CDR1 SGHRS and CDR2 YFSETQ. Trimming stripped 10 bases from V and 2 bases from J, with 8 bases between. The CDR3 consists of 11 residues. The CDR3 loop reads CAPAATDTQYF. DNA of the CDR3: TGCGCCCCAGCCGCCACAGATACGCAGTATTTT.

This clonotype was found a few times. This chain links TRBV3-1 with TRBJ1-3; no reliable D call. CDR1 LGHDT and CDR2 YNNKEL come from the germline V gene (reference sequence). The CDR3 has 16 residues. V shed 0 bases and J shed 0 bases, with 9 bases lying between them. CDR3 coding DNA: TGTGCCAGCAGCCAAGATCCGCTCTACTCTGGAAACACCATATATTTT. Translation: CASSQDPLYSGNTIYF.

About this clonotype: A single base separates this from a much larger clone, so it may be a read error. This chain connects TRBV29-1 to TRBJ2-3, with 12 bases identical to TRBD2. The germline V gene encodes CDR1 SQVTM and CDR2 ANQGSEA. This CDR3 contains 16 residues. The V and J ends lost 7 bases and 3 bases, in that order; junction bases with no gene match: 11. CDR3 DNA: TGCAGCGGCGCCGTTGGACTAGCGGGAAGAACAGATACGCAGTATTTT. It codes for CSGAVGLAGRTDTQYF.

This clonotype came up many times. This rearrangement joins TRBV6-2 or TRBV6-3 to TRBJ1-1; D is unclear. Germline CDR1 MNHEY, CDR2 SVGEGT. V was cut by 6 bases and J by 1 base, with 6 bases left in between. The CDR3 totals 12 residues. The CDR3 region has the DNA TGTGCCAGCAGCCCTTGGAACACTGAAGCTTTCTTT. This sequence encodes CASSPWNTEAFF.

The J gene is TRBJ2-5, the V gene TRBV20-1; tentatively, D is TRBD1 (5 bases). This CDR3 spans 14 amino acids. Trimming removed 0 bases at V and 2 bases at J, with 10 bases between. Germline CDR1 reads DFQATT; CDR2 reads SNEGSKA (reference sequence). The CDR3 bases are TGCAGTGCTAGAGATTTTCCAGGGCAAGAGACCCAGTACTTC. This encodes CSARDFPGQETQYF.

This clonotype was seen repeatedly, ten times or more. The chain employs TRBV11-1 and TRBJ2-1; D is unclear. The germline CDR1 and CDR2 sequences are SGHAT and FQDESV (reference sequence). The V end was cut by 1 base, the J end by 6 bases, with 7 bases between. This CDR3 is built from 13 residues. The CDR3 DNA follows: TGTGCCAGCAGCTTAGTGTGGGGCAATGAGCAGTTCTTC. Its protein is CASSLVWGNEQFF.

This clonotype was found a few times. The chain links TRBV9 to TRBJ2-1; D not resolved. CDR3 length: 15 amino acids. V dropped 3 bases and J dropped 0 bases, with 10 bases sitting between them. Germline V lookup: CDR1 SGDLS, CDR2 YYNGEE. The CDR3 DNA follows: TGTGCCAGCAGCGCCCTAGTGAGCTCCTACAATGAGCAGTTCTTC. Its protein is CASSALVSSYNEQFF.

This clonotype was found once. The CDR3 nucleotides read TGTGCCAGCAGTACCCCGCGGAGTCGGCGGGGGGCTCAAGATACGCAGTATTTT. It is translated as CASSTPRSRRGAQDTQYF. This rearrangement joins TRBV12-3 or TRBV12-4 to TRBJ2-3; 8 bases are a match to TRBD2. Trimming took 5 bases from V and 5 from J; bases not matched to a gene: 18. The CDR3 length is 18 residues.